Listed here are 21 T cell receptor beta chains from one sample, sequenced in a study of shared clonotypes between healthy human individuals. Assay used: immunoSEQ multiplex PCR; TCRdb lists only in-frame clones, some missing. Among hundreds of thousands of clones listed, 85% to 95% were seen once. Naive CD8 populations comprised CD45RO-negative cells positively selected for CCR7, excluding terminally differentiated effector memory CD45RA+ cells. The sample comprised naive CD8+ T cells sorted from blood. The origin of the receptors is a woman in her 30s in good health.

CDR3: CATSRPRDSGHYGYTF. Here the CDR3 DNA reads TGTGCCACCAGCAGACCCCGGGACTCCGGGCACTATGGCTACACCTTC. V usage is TRBV15 and J usage is TRBJ1-2; TRBD1 is a possible D gene (5 bases). Germline values: CDR1 LNHNV, CDR2 YYDKDF (reference sequence). This CDR3 has 16 residues. Trimming shortened V by 2 bases and J by 3 bases, and 16 bases separated the two germline ends.

The chain combines TRBV19 with TRBJ1-5, with a possible D match to TRBD1 (5 bases). This CDR3 region has 12 residues. Trimming took off 6 bases at V and 5 bases at J, with 8 bases between the two ends. The V gene's germline CDR1 is LNHDA and CDR2 SQIVND (reference sequence). CDR3: CASRTGDQPQHF. CDR3 nucleotides: TGTGCCAGTAGGACGGGGGATCAGCCCCAGCATTTT.

This clone was detected only once. This chain uses TRBV28 with TRBJ1-5; possibly TRBD1 for D (5 bases). V lost 2 bases and J lost 3, with 8 bases in between. The CDR3 is 14 residues long. Germline V gives CDR1 MDHEN, CDR2 SYDVKM. The CDR3 here is CASSLPGDNQPQHF. The CDR3 DNA follows: TGTGCCAGCAGTTTACCGGGGGACAATCAGCCCCAGCATTTT.

The rearrangement joins TRBV27 to TRBJ2-3, with D hard to call. Germline V lookup: CDR1 MNHEY, CDR2 SMNVEV (reference sequence). Trimming took off 10 bases at V and 6 bases at J, with 8 bases between the two ends. This CDR3 is built from 10 residues. CDR3 amino acids: CATYQDTQYF. The DNA for the CDR3 is TGTGCCACCTACCAGGATACGCAGTATTTT.

The gene calls are TRBV6-4 and TRBJ1-2; D call uncertain. Germline CDR1 reads MRHNA; CDR2 reads SNTAGT. The CDR3 runs 18 residues. Trimming took off 6 bases at V and 5 bases at J, with 28 bases between the two ends. CDR3 amino acids: CASSRPLADKVVYYGYTF. The CDR3 DNA reads TGTGCCAGCAGCCGACCGCTAGCAGATAAGGTGGTGTATTATGGCTACACCTTC.

The chain is built from TRBV11-2 and TRBJ2-3; D is ambiguous. Per germline, CDR1 SGHAT and CDR2 FQNNGV. The length of the CDR3 is 12 residues. V dropped 3 bases and J dropped 6 bases, with 7 bases sitting between them. The CDR3 bases are TGTGCCAGCAGCTTCCAGAAGGATACGCAGTATTTT. This encodes CASSFQKDTQYF.

The chain couples TRBV20-1 to TRBJ1-3; D is unresolved. V dropped 6 bases and J dropped 4 bases, with 7 bases sitting between them. Germline loops: CDR1 DFQATT, CDR2 SNEGSKA (reference sequence). This CDR3 has 11 residues. Here the CDR3 DNA reads TGCAGTGCCGATGGCGGAAACACCATATATTTT. Translated: CSADGGNTIYF.

The rearrangement uses TRBV11-2 and TRBJ1-1; the D is unclear. Trimming took 1 base from V and 8 from J, leaving 8 bases between them. CDR1 and CDR2 from the germline V gene are SGHAT and FQNNGV. There are 12 residues in the CDR3. CDR3: CASSLAGLEAFF. In DNA form, the CDR3 reads TGTGCCAGCAGCTTAGCAGGACTGGAAGCTTTCTTT.

Only a few counts were recorded for this clone. Other DNA sequences in this sample translate to the same CDR3. The chain uses TRBV9 and TRBJ1-1; the D is unclear. The CDR3 length is 12 residues. V gave up 3 bases and J gave up 2 bases, with 5 bases separating them. CDR1 is SGDLS, CDR2 YYNGEE, per germline. The CDR3 reads CASSGLNTEAFF. CDR3 bases: TGTGCCAGCAGCGGCCTCAACACTGAAGCTTTCTTT. Variable domain in full (rest from reference TRBV9 and TRBJ1-1): DSGVTQTPKHLITATGQRVTLRCSPRSGDLSVYWYQQSLDQGLQFLIQYYNGEERAKGNILERFSAQQFPDLHSELNLSSLELGDSALYFCASSGLNTEAFFGQGTRLTVV.

The chain combines TRBV9 with TRBJ2-7, with no clear D. The germline gives CDR1 SGDLS, CDR2 YYNGEE. The CDR3 runs to 14 residues. With 1 base removed from V and 0 bases from J, the gap between germline ends came to 8 bases. CDR3 coding DNA: TGTGCCAGCAGCGTAAACAGACTCTCCTACGAGCAGTACTTC. Amino acid sequence: CASSVNRLSYEQYF.

This chain joins TRBV10-1 and TRBJ2-1; the match to TRBD2 covers 9 bases. The CDR3 is made up of 16 amino acids. V gave up 4 bases and J gave up 5 bases; unmatched junction bases: 9. CDR1 is WNHNN, CDR2 SYGVQD, per germline (reference sequence). This chain's CDR3 is CASSVYAGGPNNEQFF. Here the CDR3 DNA reads TGCGCCAGCAGTGTTTATGCGGGAGGGCCGAACAATGAGCAGTTCTTC.

V is TRBV28 and J is TRBJ2-1; 14 bases fit TRBD2. The germline V gene has CDR1 MDHEN and CDR2 SYDVKM. The CDR3 runs to 16 residues. The ends lost 10 bases at V and 2 bases at J; junction bases unmatched: 7. The CDR3: CATEPGLAGAYNEQFF. CDR3 nucleotides: TGTGCCACAGAGCCGGGACTAGCGGGAGCCTACAATGAGCAGTTCTTC.

This chain uses TRBV5-1 with TRBJ2-7; 7 nucleotides match TRBD2. The CDR3 is made up of 14 amino acids. Germline-derived CDR1 and CDR2 are SGHRS and YFSETQ. After removal of 7 bases from V and 6 bases from J, the junction contained 13 bases not matched to a gene. The chain's CDR3 is CASLSAGKSVEQYF. The CDR3 bases are TGCGCCAGCCTTTCAGCGGGAAAGTCCGTCGAGCAGTACTTC.

The gene calls are TRBV27 and TRBJ2-1, with 11 bases fitting TRBD1. The CDR3 runs 15 residues. Germline-derived CDR1 and CDR2 are MNHEY and SMNVEV (reference sequence). Trimming at V came to 8 bases and at J to 5 bases, leaving 8 bases not matched to a gene. This CDR3 is CASGSGTGGNNEQFF. CDR3 DNA: TGTGCCAGCGGATCCGGGACAGGGGGGAACAATGAGCAGTTCTTC.

In this sample, this clone turned up once. The same CDR3 is also encoded by other DNA sequences in this sample. V gene TRBV28 combines with J gene TRBJ1-5; TRBD1 agrees at 11 bases. This CDR3 is built from 15 residues. After removal of 3 bases from V and 7 bases from J, the junction contained 5 bases not matched to a gene. The germline CDR1 and CDR2 sequences are MDHEN and SYDVKM. For the CDR3, the DNA is TGTGCCAGCAGTTTCGGACAGGGGGCGGGGCAGCCCCAGCATTTT. Translation gives CASSFGQGAGQPQHF. Combining the CDR3 with reference TRBV28 and TRBJ1-5 gives the whole variable domain DVKVTQSSRYLVKRTGEKVFLECVQDMDHENMFWYRQDPGLGLRLIYFSYDVKMKEKGDIPEGYSVSREKKERFSLILESASTNQTSMYLCASSFGQGAGQPQHFGDGTRLSIL.

The genes are TRBV5-1 and TRBJ2-4; D tentatively reads TRBD1 or TRBD2 (6 bases each). This CDR3 has 14 amino acids. Germline loops: CDR1 SGHRS, CDR2 YFSETQ. V lost 0 bases, J lost 8 bases, and 12 bases lay in between. The CDR3 spells CASSLEGGLYIQYF. CDR3 coding DNA: TGCGCCAGCAGCTTGGAAGGGGGGCTGTACATTCAGTACTTC.

This chain's CDR3 is CASSPRDSAYEQYF. CDR3 coding DNA: TGCGCCAGCAGCCCCCGGGACAGCGCCTACGAGCAGTACTTC. The chain links TRBV4-1 to TRBJ2-7, with 7 bases aligning to TRBD1. V dropped 4 bases and J dropped 2; count of bases not matched to a gene: 5. The CDR3 totals 14 residues. Germline V gene sequence: CDR1 MGHRA, CDR2 YSYEKL.

V and J are TRBV5-1 and TRBJ2-5, with no clear D. The CDR3 totals 14 residues. With 0 bases removed from V and 5 bases from J, the gap between germline ends came to 11 bases. Germline CDR1 and CDR2: SGHRS and YFSETQ. The CDR3 nucleotides are TGCGCCAGCAGCTTGGATGGGTCCAGGGAGACCCAGTACTTC. Protein sequence: CASSLDGSRETQYF.

The chain uses TRBV28 and TRBJ1-2; no firm D call. The CDR3 has 14 residues. V gave up 6 bases and J gave up 6 bases, with 17 bases separating them. CDR1 is MDHEN, CDR2 SYDVKM, per germline. The CDR3 reads CASSQRSGGDGYTF. DNA for the CDR3: TGTGCCAGCAGCCAACGATCCGGCGGGGATGGCTACACCTTC.

The chain links TRBV6-4 to TRBJ1-5; possible D gene TRBD1, 5 bases. The CDR3 is 13 residues long. Per the germline V gene, CDR1 is MRHNA and CDR2 is SNTAGT. The germline V and J ends were trimmed by 4 bases and 9 bases, with 13 bases remaining between them. Here the CDR3 reads CASSVRGSGPQHF. The CDR3 nucleotides read TGTGCCAGCAGTGTCCGGGGCTCGGGGCCCCAGCATTTT.

The chain couples TRBV27 to TRBJ2-7, with 7 bases fitting TRBD2. V was pared by 6 bases and J by 3 bases, with 5 bases of the junction left unmatched. This CDR3 region has 13 residues. Germline CDR1 reads MNHEY; CDR2 reads SMNVEV (reference sequence). CDR3 sequence: CASSGLGLYEQYF. CDR3 nucleotide sequence: TGTGCCAGCAGCGGACTAGGCCTCTACGAGCAGTACTTC.